Listed below are T cell receptor beta chains from one sample, sequenced in a study of shared clonotypes between healthy human individuals. Produced via immunoSEQ multiplex PCR; TCRdb's table is partial and in-frame only. The repertoire includes roughly 2 million clones, around 95% of them detected once, and 0.13% sits in the top ten. The sequencing sample was made of naive CD4+ T cells sorted from blood. The origin of the receptors is a man younger than 35 in good health. Each CDR3 is given without its conserved first and last residue. For some rows the clone size is stated as once, few or many, or as a class when expanded; others skip it.

>TRBV28|-
ASSPPGHLPSEQY
>TRBV7-2|-
ASSSRMANNEQF
>TRBV7-2|-
ASSSQGYGYT
>TRBV7-2|-
ASSEGLAGMWQY
>TRBV7-9|-
ASSPIPRQTGEVGYT
>TRBV18|once
ASSPRSTNEKLF
>TRBV19|-
ASSIYGERGQPQH
>TRBV30|-
AWSRVRYTGELF
>TRBV19|-
ASSIPLGGGLNQPQH
>TRBV10-3|-
AIRGLAGGSVTGELF
>TRBV10-3|-
AISEKTSRGYEQY
>TRBV11-1|-
ASSQDGRSTDTQY
>TRBV4-1|-
ASSQLNSRGGTGELF
>TRBV12-5|-
ASGLNFAGGQTYEQY
>TRBV28|-
ASSSTGGATSSYNEQF
>TRBV6-1|-
AGGRANEKLF
>TRBV7-8|-
ASSLASEGETQY
>TRBV19|-
ASSGRGFYEQY
>TRBV6-5|-
ASTKDANTEAF
>TRBV9|few
ASSVEGLNQPQH
>TRBV30|-
AWSAKGGGSYEQY
>TRBV5-6|-
ASSPYTDRGETQY
>TRBV11-2|once
ASSPGPNYGYT
>TRBV6-1|-
ASSAPLDTQY
>TRBV4-1|-
ASSHPMGSLVGGYT
>TRBV5-1|-
ASSSGEYTEAF
>TRBV28|-
ASSLYIGASDQPQH
>TRBV7-2|-
ASSPFLGQAGGSEQY
>TRBV7-9|-
ASRGTGDRVEAF
>TRBV27|-
ASSLSASSNSPLH
>TRBV6-5|-
ASSYSPTTTDTQY
>TRBV6-1|-
ASSEGLSYGYT
>TRBV19|-
ASSVDRDYGYT
>TRBV25-1|-
ASSEASGGAQF
>TRBV5-1|-
ASGSNYGYT
>TRBV5-1|-
ASSGGAHNEQF
>TRBV5-5|-
ASSLLGYEKLF
>TRBV5-4|-
ASSLPGSQETQY
>TRBV7-2|-
ASSLSGRETQY
>TRBV6-5|-
ASSSSDRPST
>TRBV18|-
ASSQGLSDTQY
>TRBV2|-
ARGTGRNTEAF
>TRBV29-1|-
SVERLAGTGELF
>TRBV28|-
ASSTGQLTDQPQH
>TRBV5-6|-
ASSLLVVPGKLF
>TRBV7-9|-
ASSLDGASTEAF
>TRBV2|-
ASKIQGQETQY
>TRBV27|-
ASSLYPTQPQH
>TRBV5-4|-
ASSPGLYYEQY
>TRBV5-6|few
ASSLRVVGSYEQY
>TRBV5-1|-
ASSLLAGGRTDTQY
>TRBV11-3|-
ASSLGGGPPGHQPQH
>TRBV9|-
ASSHGQGGPQETQY